Listed below are T cell receptor beta chains from one sample, sequenced in a study of T cells expressing NK-cell markers. TCRdb reanalyzed the 5' RACE reads, giving one entry per CDR3 protein sequence and no DNA. The sample totals over 150,000 distinct CDR3 sequences. Specimen: blood T cells: a sorted CD56 or NKG2C T cell subset, CD4+ or CD8+ T cells, or bulk PBMC T cells (not recorded which). The source of these receptors is a woman between 45 and 60 years old in good health. Each CDR3 is given with its conserved first and last residue.

CDR3aa,j_gene,v_gene
CASSIIGLADNEQFF,TRBJ2-1,TRBV19
CASTGQAGNIQYF,TRBJ2-4,TRBV12-3/TRBV12-4
CASSPRLAGAYEQYF,TRBJ2-7,TRBV5-6
CASSLSGLAGQNEQFF,TRBJ2-1,TRBV27
CASSHGTSGSFEQFF,TRBJ2-1,TRBV7-9
CASSQGGNTEAFF,TRBJ1-1,TRBV4-1
CASSLTRDEQFF,TRBJ2-1,TRBV7-9
CAISDLRQGGNEQFF,TRBJ2-1,TRBV10-3
CATSDGGNNEKLFF,TRBJ1-4,TRBV19
CAGQTSSYNEQFF,TRBJ2-1,TRBV7-2
CASTDLNEQFF,TRBJ2-1,TRBV6-2/TRBV6-3
CSARNLAGGPSDTQYF,TRBJ2-3,TRBV20-1
CSVGLAGYTEAFF,TRBJ1-1,TRBV29-1
CASGRAPEAFF,TRBJ1-1,TRBV27
CASSLGEGGTDTQYF,TRBJ2-3,TRBV5-1
CASSYTSGHYNEQFF,TRBJ2-1,TRBV6-2/TRBV6-3
CAWRTGNGYTF,TRBJ1-2,TRBV30
CASRLQASGPFNEQFF,TRBJ2-1,TRBV7-9
CASSEIPYNEQFF,TRBJ2-1,TRBV6-4
CASSQTGASTDTQYF,TRBJ2-3,TRBV7-3
CASSSLQGALRDEQFF,TRBJ2-1,TRBV6-6
CASSLVVGDRDFEQYF,TRBJ2-7,TRBV5-5
CASSSPVGGAYNEQFF,TRBJ2-1,TRBV7-9
CASSYQGVTGELFF,TRBJ2-2,TRBV6-6
CASSLGPGTPEAFF,TRBJ1-1,TRBV7-9
CASLGENTGELFF,TRBJ2-2,TRBV4-1
CATSSSSTDPYEQYF,TRBJ2-7,TRBV15
CASRPVGYNEQFF,TRBJ2-1,TRBV7-9
CASSEAGTSGDLQETQYF,TRBJ2-5,TRBV2
CASEQGFNYGYTF,TRBJ1-2,TRBV6-6
CASSPRGLHNEQFF,TRBJ2-1,TRBV11-2